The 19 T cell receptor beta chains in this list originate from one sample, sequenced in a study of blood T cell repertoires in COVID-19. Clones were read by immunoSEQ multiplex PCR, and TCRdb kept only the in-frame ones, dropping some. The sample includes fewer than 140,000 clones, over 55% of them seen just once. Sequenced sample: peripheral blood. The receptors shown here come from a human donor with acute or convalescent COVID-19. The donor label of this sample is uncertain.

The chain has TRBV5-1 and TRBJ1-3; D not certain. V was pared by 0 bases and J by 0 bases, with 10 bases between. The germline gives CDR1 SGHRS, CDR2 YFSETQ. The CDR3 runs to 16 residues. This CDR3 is CASSLDSRSSGNTIYF. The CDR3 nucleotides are TGCGCCAGCAGCTTGGATAGTCGGTCCTCTGGAAACACCATATATTTT.

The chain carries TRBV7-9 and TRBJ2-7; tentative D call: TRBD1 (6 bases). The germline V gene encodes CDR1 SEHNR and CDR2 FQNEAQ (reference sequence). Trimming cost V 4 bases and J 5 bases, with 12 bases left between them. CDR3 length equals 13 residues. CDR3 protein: CASSSPRGNEQYF. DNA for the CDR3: TGTGCCAGCAGCTCTCCGAGGGGGAACGAGCAGTACTTC.

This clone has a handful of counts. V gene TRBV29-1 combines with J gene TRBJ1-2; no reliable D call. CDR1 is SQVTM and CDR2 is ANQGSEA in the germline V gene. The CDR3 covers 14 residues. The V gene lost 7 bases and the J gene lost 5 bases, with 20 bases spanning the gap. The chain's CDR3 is CSAVRDMGAYGYTF. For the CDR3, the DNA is TGCAGCGCCGTACGTGACATGGGTGCATATGGCTACACCTTC.

CDR3: CASSLISQETQYF. CDR3 coding DNA: TGTGCCAGCAGCTTGATCAGTCAAGAGACCCAGTACTTC. V and J are TRBV5-4 and TRBJ2-5; the D is unclear. V was shortened by 1 base and J by 2 bases, with 6 bases between the two germline ends. This CDR3 spans 13 amino acids. CDR1 is SGHNT, CDR2 YYREEE, per germline (reference sequence).

The CDR3 is CASSDNRDRVNSPLHF. In nucleotides, the CDR3 is TGTGCCAGCAGTGACAACCGGGACAGGGTTAATTCACCCCTCCACTTT. J is TRBJ1-6 and V is TRBV6-1, with 9 bases matching TRBD1. V gave up 3 bases and J gave up 6 bases; unmatched junction bases: 6. Germline CDR1 is MNHNS and CDR2 is SASEGT. The CDR3 loop spans 16 amino acids.

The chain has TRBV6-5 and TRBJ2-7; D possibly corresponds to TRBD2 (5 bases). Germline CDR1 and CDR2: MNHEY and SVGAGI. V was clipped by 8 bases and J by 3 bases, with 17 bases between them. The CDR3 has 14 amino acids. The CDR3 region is CASGERTPLYEQYF. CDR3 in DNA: TGTGCCAGCGGGGAGAGAACCCCTCTCTACGAGCAGTACTTC.

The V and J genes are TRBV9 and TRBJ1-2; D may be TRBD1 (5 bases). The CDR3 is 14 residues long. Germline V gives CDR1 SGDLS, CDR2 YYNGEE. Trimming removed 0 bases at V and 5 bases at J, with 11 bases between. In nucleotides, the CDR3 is TGTGCCAGCAGCGTAGTAGGGGATGGGTATGGCTACACCTTC. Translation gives CASSVVGDGYGYTF.

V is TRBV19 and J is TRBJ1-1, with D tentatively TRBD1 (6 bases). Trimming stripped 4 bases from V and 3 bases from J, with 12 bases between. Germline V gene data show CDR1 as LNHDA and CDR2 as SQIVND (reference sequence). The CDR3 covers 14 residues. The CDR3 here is CASSSRGGDTEAFF. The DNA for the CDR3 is TGTGCCAGTAGTAGCAGGGGAGGGGACACTGAAGCTTTCTTT.

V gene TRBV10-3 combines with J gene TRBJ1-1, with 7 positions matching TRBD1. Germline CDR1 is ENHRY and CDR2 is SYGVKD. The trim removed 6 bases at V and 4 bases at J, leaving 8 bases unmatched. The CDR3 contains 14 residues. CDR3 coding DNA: TGTGCCATCAGGAAACAGGGGTTGGGCACTGAAGCTTTCTTT. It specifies CAIRKQGLGTEAFF.

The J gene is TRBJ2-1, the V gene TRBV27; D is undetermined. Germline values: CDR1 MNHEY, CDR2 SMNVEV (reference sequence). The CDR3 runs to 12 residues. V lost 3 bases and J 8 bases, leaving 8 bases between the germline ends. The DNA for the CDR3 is TGTGCCAGCAGTTTTCGGGTCGATGAGCAGTTCTTC. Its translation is CASSFRVDEQFF.

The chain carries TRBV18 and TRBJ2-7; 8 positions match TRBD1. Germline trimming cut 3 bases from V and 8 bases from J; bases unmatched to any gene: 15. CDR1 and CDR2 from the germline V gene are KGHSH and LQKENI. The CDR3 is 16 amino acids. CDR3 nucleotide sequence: TGTGCCAGCTCACCTAGGCAGGGGGCTTTCCGCATCAAGCAGTACGTC. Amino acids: CASSPRQGAFRIKQYV.

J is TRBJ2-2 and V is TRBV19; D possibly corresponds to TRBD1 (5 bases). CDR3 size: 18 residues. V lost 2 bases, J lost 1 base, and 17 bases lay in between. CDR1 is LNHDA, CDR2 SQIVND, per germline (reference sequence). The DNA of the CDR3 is TGTGCCAGTAGTATAAGAAGGGGTTTGCGGAAGAACACCGGGGAGCTGTTTTTT. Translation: CASSIRRGLRKNTGELFF.

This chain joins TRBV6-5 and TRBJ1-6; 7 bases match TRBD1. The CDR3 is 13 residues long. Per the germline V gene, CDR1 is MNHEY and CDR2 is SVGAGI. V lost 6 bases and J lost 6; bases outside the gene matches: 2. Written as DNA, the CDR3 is TGTGCCAGCAGGAGACAGGGTAATTCACCCCTCCACTTT. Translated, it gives CASRRQGNSPLHF.

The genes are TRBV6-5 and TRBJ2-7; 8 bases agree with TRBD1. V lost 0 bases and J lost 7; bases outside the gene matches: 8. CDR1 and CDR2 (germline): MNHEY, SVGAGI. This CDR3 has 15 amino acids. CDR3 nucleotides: TGTGCCAGCAGTTACTCTGGGACAGGACCCGGGGAGCAGTACTTC. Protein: CASSYSGTGPGEQYF.

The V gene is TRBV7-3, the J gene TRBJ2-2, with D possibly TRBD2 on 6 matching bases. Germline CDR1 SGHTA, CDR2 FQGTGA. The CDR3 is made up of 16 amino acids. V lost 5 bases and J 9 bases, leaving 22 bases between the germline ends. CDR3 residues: CASSDLGGALARELFF. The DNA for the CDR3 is TGTGCCAGCAGCGACCTGGGGGGAGCCCTCGCCAGGGAGCTGTTTTTT.

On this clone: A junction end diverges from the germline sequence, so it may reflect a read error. Here the CDR3 DNA reads TGTGCTAGCAGCTTAGAAGCGGTGGGGACCCAGTACTTC. Residues: CASSLEAVGTQYF. The chain couples TRBV7-7 to TRBJ2-5, with a weak D call TRBD2 (5 bases). Germline V lookup: CDR1 SSHAT, CDR2 FNYEAQ (reference sequence). This CDR3 is 13 amino acids long.

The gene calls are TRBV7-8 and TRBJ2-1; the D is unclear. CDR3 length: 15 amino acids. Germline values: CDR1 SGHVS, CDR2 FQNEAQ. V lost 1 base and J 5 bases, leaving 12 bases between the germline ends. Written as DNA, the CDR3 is TGTGCCAGCAGCTTAGTCCCAGGAACAGACAATGAGCAGTTCTTC. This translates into CASSLVPGTDNEQFF.

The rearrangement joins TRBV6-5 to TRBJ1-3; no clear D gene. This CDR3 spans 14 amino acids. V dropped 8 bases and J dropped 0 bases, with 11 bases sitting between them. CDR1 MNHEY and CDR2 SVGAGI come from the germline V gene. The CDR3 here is CASFSAGSGNTIYF. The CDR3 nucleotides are TGTGCCAGCTTCTCCGCGGGCTCTGGAAACACCATATATTTT.

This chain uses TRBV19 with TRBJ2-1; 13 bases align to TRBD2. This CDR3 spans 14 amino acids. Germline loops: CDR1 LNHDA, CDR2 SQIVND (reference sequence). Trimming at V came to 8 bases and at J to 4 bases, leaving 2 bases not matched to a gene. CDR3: CASRTSGGYNEQFF. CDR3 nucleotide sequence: TGTGCCAGTCGGACTAGCGGGGGATACAATGAGCAGTTCTTC.